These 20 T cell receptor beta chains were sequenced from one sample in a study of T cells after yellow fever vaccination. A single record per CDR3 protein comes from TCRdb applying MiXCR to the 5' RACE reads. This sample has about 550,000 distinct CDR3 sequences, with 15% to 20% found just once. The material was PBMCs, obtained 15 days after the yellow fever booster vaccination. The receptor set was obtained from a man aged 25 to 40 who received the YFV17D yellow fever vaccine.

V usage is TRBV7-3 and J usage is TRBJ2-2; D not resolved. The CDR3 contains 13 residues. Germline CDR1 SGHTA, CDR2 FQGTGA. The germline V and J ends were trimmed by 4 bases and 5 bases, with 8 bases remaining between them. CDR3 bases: TGTGCCAGCAGCTCTGATGGGACCGGGGAGCTGTTTTTT. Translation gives CASSSDGTGELFF.

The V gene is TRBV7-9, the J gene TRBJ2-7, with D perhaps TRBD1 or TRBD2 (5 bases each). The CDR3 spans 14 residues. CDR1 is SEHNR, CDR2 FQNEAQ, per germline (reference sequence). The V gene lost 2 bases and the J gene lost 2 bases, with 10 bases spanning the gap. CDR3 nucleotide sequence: TGTGCCAGCAGCTTATGGGACGGCACCTACGAGCAGTACTTC. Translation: CASSLWDGTYEQYF.

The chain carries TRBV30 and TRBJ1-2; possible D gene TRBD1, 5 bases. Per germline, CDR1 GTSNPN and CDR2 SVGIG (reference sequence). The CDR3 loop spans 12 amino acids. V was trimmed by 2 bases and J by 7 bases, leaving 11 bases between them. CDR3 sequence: CAWSLGVPGYTF. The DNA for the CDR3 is TGTGCCTGGAGTTTAGGGGTGCCTGGCTACACCTTC.

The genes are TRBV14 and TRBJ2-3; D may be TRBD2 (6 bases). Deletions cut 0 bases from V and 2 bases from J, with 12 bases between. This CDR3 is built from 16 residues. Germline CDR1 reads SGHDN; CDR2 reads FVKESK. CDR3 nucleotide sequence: TGTGCCAGCAGCCAAGATGCGGGATCCAACACAGATACGCAGTATTTT. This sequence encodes CASSQDAGSNTDTQYF.

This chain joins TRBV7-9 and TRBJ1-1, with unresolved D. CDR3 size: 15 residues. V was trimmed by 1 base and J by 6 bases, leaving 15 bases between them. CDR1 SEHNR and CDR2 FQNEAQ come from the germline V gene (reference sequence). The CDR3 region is CASSLVTHRRAEAFF. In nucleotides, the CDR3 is TGTGCCAGCAGCTTAGTGACACATCGGCGGGCTGAAGCTTTCTTT.

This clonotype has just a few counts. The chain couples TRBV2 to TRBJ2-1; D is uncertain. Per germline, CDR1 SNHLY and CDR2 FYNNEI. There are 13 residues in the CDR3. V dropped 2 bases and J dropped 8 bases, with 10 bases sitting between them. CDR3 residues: CASSETRYDEQFF. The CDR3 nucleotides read TGTGCCAGCAGTGAAACGCGGTACGATGAGCAGTTCTTC.

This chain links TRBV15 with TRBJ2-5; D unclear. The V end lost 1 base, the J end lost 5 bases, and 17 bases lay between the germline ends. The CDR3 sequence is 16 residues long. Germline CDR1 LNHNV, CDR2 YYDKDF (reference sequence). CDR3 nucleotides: TGTGCCACCAGCAGAGGGGGTAGGGTGTTTCAGGAGACCCAGTACTTC. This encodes CATSRGGRVFQETQYF. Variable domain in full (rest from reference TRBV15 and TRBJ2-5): DAMVIQNPRYQVTQFGKPVTLSCSQTLNHNVMYWYQQKSSQAPKLLFHYYDKDFNNEADTPDNFQSRRPNTSFCFLDIRSPGLGDTAMYLCATSRGGRVFQETQYFGPGTRLLVL.

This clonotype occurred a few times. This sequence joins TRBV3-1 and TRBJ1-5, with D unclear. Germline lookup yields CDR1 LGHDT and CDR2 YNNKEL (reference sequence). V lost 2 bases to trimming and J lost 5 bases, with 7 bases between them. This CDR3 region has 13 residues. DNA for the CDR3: TGTGCCAGCAGCCAATATAAGGATCAGCCCCAGCATTTT. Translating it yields CASSQYKDQPQHF.

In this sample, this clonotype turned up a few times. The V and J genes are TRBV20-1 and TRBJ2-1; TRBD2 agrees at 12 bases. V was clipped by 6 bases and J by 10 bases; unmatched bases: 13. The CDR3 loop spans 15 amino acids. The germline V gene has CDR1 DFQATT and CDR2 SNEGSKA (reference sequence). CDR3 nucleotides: TGCAGTGCCCCGCCTCTAGCGGGAGGGCCTTGGGAGCAGTTCTTC. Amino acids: CSAPPLAGGPWEQFF.

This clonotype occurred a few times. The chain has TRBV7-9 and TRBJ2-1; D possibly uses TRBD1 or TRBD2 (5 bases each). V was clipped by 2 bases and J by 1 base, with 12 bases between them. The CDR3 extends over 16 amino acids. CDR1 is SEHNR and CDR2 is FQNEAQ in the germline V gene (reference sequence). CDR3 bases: TGTGCCAGCAGCTTAAGGGGCGGAGGTTCCTACAATGAGCAGTTCTTC. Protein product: CASSLRGGGSYNEQFF.

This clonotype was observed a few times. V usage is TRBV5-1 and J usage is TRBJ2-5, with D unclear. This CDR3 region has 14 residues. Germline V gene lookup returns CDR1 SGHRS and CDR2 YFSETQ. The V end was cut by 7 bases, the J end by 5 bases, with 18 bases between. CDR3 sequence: CASVEDAGRETQYF. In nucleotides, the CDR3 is TGCGCCAGCGTTGAAGATGCCGGGCGGGAGACCCAGTACTTC.

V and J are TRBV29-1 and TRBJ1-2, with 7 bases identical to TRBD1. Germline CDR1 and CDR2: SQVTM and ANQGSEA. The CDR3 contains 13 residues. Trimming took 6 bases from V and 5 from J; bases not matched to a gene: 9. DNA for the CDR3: TGCAGCGTAGTGGGACAGAACTTTTATGGCTACACCTTC. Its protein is CSVVGQNFYGYTF.

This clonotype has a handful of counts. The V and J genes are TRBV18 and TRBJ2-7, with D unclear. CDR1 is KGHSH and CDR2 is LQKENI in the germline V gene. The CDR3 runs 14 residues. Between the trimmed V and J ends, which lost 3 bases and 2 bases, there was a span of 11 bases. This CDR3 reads CASSPTYAPYEQYF. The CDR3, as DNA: TGTGCCAGCTCACCTACATACGCCCCCTACGAGCAGTACTTC.

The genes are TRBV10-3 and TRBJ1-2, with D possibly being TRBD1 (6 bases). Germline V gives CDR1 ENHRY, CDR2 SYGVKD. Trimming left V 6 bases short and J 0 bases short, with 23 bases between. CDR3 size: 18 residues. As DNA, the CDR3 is TGTGCCATCAGGGACCGTGGGGGCCTCGACTTAGCTAACTATGGCTACACCTTC. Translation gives CAIRDRGGLDLANYGYTF.

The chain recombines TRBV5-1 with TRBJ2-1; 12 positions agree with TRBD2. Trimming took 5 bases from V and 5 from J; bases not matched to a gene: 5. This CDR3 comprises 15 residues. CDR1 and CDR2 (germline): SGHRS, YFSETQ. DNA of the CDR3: TGCGCCAGCAGACGTGGACTAGCGGGAAACAATGAGCAGTTCTTC. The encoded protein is CASRRGLAGNNEQFF.

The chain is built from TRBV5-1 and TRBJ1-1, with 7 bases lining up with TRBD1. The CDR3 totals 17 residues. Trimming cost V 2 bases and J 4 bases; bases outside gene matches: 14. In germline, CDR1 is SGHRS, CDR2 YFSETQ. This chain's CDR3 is CASSLTGEFEGSTEAFF. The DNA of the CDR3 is TGCGCCAGCAGCTTAACAGGGGAGTTTGAGGGTAGCACTGAAGCTTTCTTT.

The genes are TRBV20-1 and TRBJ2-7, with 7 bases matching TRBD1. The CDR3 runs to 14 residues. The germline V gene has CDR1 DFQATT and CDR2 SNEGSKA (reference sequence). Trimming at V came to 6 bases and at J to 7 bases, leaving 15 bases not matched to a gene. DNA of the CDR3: TGCAGTGCAACACTGACAGGGTTATTGCGGGAGCAGTACTTC. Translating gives CSATLTGLLREQYF.

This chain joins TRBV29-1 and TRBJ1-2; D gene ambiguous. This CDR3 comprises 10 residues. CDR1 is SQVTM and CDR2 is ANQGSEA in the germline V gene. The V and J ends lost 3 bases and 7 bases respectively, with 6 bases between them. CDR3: CSVEGLGYTF. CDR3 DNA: TGCAGCGTTGAGGGTCTTGGCTACACCTTC. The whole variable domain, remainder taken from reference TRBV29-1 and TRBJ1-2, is SAVISQKPSRDICQRGTSLTIQCQVDSQVTMMFWYRQQPGQSLTLIATANQGSEATYESGFVIDKFPISRPNLTFSTLTVSNMSPEDSSIYLCSVEGLGYTFGSGTRLTVV.

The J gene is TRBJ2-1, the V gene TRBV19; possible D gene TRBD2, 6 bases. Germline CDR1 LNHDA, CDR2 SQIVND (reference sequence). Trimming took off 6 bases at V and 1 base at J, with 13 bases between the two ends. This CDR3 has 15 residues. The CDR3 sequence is CASSAGGMSYNEQFF. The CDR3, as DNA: TGTGCCAGTAGCGCTGGAGGGATGTCCTACAATGAGCAGTTCTTC.

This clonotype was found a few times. The CDR3 here is CASGDAPRLNTIYF. DNA of the CDR3: TGTGCCAGCGGCGACGCCCCACGACTAAACACCATATATTTT. V and J are TRBV7-9 and TRBJ1-3; no firm D call. CDR3 length: 14 residues. V lost 8 bases, J lost 6 bases, and 17 bases lay in between. Germline V gene lookup returns CDR1 SEHNR and CDR2 FQNEAQ (reference sequence). Filled out from reference TRBV7-9 and TRBJ1-3, the complete variable domain reads DTGVSQNPRHKITKRGQNVTFRCDPISEHNRLYWYRQTLGQGPEFLTYFQNEAQLEKSRLLSDRFSAERPKGSFSTLEIQRTEQGDSAMYLCASGDAPRLNTIYFGEGSWLTVV.